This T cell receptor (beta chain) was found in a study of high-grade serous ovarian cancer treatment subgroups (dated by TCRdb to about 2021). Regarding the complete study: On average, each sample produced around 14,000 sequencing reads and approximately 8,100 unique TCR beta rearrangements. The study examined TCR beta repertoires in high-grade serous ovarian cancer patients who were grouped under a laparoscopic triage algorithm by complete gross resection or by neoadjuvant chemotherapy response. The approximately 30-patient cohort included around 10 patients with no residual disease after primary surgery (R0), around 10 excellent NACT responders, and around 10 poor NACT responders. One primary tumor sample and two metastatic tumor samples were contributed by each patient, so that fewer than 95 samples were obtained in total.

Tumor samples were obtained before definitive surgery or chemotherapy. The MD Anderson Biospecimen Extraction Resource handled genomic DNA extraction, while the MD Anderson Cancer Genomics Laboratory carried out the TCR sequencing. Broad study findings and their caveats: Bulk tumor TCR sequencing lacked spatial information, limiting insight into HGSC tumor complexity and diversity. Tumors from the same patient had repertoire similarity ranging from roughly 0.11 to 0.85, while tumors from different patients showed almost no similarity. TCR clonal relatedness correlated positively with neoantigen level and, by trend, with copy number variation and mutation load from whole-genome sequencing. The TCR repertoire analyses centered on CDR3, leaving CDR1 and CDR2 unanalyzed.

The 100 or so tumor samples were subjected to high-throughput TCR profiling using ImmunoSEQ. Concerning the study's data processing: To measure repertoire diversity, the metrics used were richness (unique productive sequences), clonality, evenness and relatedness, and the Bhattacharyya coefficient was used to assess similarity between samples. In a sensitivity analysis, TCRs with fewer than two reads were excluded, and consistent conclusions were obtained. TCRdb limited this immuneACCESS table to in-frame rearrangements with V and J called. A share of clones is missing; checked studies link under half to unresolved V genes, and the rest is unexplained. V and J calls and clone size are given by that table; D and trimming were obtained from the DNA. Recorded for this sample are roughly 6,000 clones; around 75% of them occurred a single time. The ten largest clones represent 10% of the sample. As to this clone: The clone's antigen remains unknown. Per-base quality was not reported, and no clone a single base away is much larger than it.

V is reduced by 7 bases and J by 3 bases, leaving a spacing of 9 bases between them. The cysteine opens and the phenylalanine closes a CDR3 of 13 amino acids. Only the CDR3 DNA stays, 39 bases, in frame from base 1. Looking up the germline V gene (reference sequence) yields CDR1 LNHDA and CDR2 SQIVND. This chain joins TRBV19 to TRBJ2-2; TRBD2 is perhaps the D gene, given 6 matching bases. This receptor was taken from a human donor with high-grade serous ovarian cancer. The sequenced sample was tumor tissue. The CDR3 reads CASIREYTGELFF. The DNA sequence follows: TGTGCCAGTATCCGGGAGTACACCGGGGAGCTGTTTTTT. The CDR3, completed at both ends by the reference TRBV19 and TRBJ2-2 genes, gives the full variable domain DGGITQSPKYLFRKEGQNVTLSCEQNLNHDAMYWYRQDPGQGLRLIYYSQIVNDFQKGDIAEGYSVSREKKESFPLTVTSAQKNPTAFYLCASIREYTGELFFGEGSRLTVL.